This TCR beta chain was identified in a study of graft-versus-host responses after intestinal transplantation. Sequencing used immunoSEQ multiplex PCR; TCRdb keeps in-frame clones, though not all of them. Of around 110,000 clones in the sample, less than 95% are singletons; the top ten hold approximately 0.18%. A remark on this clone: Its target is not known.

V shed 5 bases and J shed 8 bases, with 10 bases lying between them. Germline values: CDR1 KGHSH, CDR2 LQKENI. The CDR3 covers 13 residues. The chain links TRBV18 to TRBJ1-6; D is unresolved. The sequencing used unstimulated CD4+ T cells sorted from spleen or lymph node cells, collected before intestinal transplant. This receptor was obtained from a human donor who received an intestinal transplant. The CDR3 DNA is TGTGCCAGCTCAGGAGCGCGCGATTCACCCCTCCACTTT. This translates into CASSGARDSPLHF.